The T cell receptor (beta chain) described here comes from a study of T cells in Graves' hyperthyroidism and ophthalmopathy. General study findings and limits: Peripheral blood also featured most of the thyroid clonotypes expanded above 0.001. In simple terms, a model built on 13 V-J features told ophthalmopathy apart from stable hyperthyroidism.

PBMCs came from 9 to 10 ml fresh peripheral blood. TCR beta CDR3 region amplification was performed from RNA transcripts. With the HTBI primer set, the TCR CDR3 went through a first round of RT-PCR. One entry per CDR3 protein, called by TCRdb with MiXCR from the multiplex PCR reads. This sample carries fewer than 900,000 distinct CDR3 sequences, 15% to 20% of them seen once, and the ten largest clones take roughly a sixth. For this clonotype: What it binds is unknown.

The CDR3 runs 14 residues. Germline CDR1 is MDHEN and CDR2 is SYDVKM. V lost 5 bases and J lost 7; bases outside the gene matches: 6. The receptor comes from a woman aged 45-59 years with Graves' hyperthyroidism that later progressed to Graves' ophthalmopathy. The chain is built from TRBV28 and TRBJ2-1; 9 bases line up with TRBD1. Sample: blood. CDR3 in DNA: TGTGCCAGCAGTGGGACAGGGCGGCATAATGAGCAGTTCTTC. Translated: CASSGTGRHNEQFF.